This T cell receptor beta chain came from a study of T cells in Graves' hyperthyroidism and ophthalmopathy. Overall study context: Sampling of peripheral blood happened at initial diagnosis, prior to any treatment. Study findings and constraints: The blood repertoire included most of the expanded thyroid clonotypes above 0.001.

Patients with uncontrolled infections, other autoimmune diseases, pregnancy or lactation were excluded. The sample of blood was obtained at first hyperthyroidism diagnosis (before any ophthalmopathy symptoms). RNA transcripts provided the source from which TCR beta CDR3 regions were amplified. The TCR CDR3 first-round RT-PCR relied on the HTBI primer set. TCRdb called the multiplex PCR reads again in MiXCR, with one record for every CDR3 protein. The repertoire holds under 300,000 distinct CDR3 sequences, with 13% to 15% as singletons. The sample holds many counts of this clonotype. Its antigen is unidentified. The CDR3 is 16 residues long. V was cut by 6 bases and J by 2 bases, with 20 bases left in between.

The sequence came from a woman in her thirties or forties with Graves' hyperthyroidism that later progressed to Graves' ophthalmopathy. This chain uses TRBV12-3 or TRBV12-4 with TRBJ2-7, with a possible D match to TRBD2 (6 bases). Sequencing used blood. The CDR3 region is CASSRPWGLDAYEQYF. CDR3 bases: TGTGCCAGCAGCCGACCGTGGGGACTGGACGCCTACGAGCAGTACTTC.